This is a list of T cell receptor beta chains from one sample in a study of T cell responses to AZD1222 COVID-19 vaccine. TCRdb's table, derived via immunoSEQ multiplex PCR, lists solely in-frame clones and lacks some. The sample lists about 110,000 clones, 88% seen once, with roughly 2.7% in the top ten. The source material was peripheral blood, sampled on day 0 of AZD1222 vaccination. The receptor set was obtained from an adult in good health. The CDR3 runs from the conserved cysteine through the conserved F or W. A D gene is named only where the DNA matches it firmly. Size tells how often a clone was seen (once, few, many) or the class of an expanded clone, and some rows leave it out.

V	size	J	D	CDR3	DNA
TRBV13	.	TRBJ2-4	.	CASSLGLGLAKNIQYF	TGTGCCAGCAGCTTAGGTTTGGGACTAGCCAAAAACATTCAGTACTTC
TRBV4-2	.	TRBJ2-1	TRBD2	CASSQAGLAGSYNEQFF	TGTGCCAGCAGCCAGGCGGGACTAGCGGGCTCCTACAATGAGCAGTTCTTC
TRBV5-6	.	TRBJ2-5	.	CASSLGLRGETQYF	TGTGCCAGCAGCTTGGGTCTCCGGGGTGAGACCCAGTACTTC
TRBV7-9	once	TRBJ2-3	.	CASSLVLDPEAQYF	TGTGCCAGCAGCTTAGTTCTGGACCCGGAAGCTCAGTATTTT
TRBV19	.	TRBJ1-1	.	CASSIRRDTEAFF	TGTGCCAGTAGTATCAGGAGGGACACTGAAGCTTTCTTT
TRBV2	.	TRBJ2-2	TRBD1	CASSDELLGQGETGELFF	TGTGCCAGCAGTGATGAATTACTGGGACAGGGGGAAACCGGGGAGCTGTTTTTT
TRBV2	.	TRBJ1-5	.	CASSPFGRDVGQPQHF	TGTGCCAGCAGCCCCTTCGGCAGGGATGTTGGTCAGCCCCAGCATTTT
TRBV5-6	.	TRBJ1-5	TRBD1	CASSLGPGTGGNQPQHF	TGTGCCAGCAGCTTGGGGCCCGGGACAGGGGGGAATCAGCCCCAGCATTTT
TRBV28	.	TRBJ1-5	TRBD1	CASKAEVGTDIYSNQPQHF	TGTGCCAGCAAAGCCGAGGTAGGGACAGACATTTATAGCAATCAGCCCCAGCATTTT
TRBV27	.	TRBJ2-7	TRBD2	CASSRRQGTSGRLNHEQYF	TGTGCCAGCAGCCGTCGACAGGGCACTAGCGGGAGACTCAACCACGAGCAGTACTTC
TRBV28	.	TRBJ1-3	.	CASRKSGEPAGNTIYF	TGTGCCAGCAGAAAATCGGGGGAACCAGCTGGAAACACCATATATTTT
TRBV6-1	.	TRBJ1-2	.	CASSEGLSNYGYTF	TGTGCCAGCAGTGAAGGGCTTAGTAACTATGGCTACACCTTC
TRBV12-3/TRBV12-4	few	TRBJ2-7	.	CASSLQGSYEQYF	TGTGCCAGCAGTTTGCAGGGCTCCTACGAGCAGTACTTC
TRBV6-1	.	TRBJ1-5	TRBD1	CASSEGTGNGQPQHF	TGTGCCAGCAGTGAAGGGACAGGGAATGGCCAGCCCCAGCATTTT
TRBV19	.	TRBJ2-7	.	CASSLGVTYEQYF	TGTGCCAGTAGTTTGGGCGTAACCTACGAGCAGTACTTC
TRBV7-8	.	TRBJ2-7	.	CASSSNTGEQYF	TGTGCCAGCAGCTCCAATACGGGGGAGCAGTACTTC
TRBV2	.	TRBJ2-2	.	CASSPQGTTGELFF	TGTGCCAGCAGCCCACAGGGAACCACCGGGGAGCTGTTTTTT